This entry features one T cell receptor beta chain sequence. TCRdb keeps only in-frame clones here, not all; method: immunoSEQ multiplex PCR. The sample includes 85,000 to 100,000 clones, around 95% of them seen just once. The data belong to a study of technical replicates of blood from several donors. Trimming removed 2 bases at V and 3 bases at J, with 11 bases between. CDR1 and CDR2 from the germline V gene are MRHNA and SNTAGT. This CDR3 comprises 14 residues. This clonotype was sampled from a human donor in good health. Sequencing was done on a sample of T cells isolated from PBMCs. The V and J genes are TRBV6-4 and TRBJ2-7; D possibly corresponds to TRBD1 (5 bases). CDR3 residues: CASSDGADGYEQYF. The CDR3 DNA follows: TGTGCCAGCAGTGACGGGGCAGACGGCTACGAGCAGTACTTC.